This T cell receptor (beta chain) was captured in a study of shared clonotypes between healthy human individuals. The overall study: CD8 memory received one plate per donor, CD8 naive two, CD4 memory three and CD4 naive three. Overall study results and limits: Naive subsets, compared against memory subsets, generally had larger estimated richness values. Clonotype sharing among the donors was expected to vary with sequencing depth. Sampling used blood alone; tissue repertoires probably differ.

Produced via immunoSEQ multiplex PCR; TCRdb's table is partial and in-frame only. The data hold more than 2 million clones, with roughly 94% observed a single time. Concerning this clone: Its antigen is as yet unknown.

Naive CD8 cells comprised CD45RO-negative, CCR7-positively selected cells, excluding terminally differentiated effector memory CD45RA+ cells. This receptor was taken from a man younger than 30 in good health. Sequencing input: naive CD8+ T cells sorted from blood.

CDR3 residues: CASSLVFVQETQYF. The DNA for the CDR3 is TGTGCCAGCAGCTTAGTTTTTGTCCAAGAGACCCAGTACTTC. J is TRBJ2-5 and V is TRBV7-2; D not resolved. Per the germline V gene, CDR1 is SGHTA and CDR2 is FQGNSA. The CDR3 loop spans 14 amino acids. Between the trimmed V and J ends, which lost 1 base and 1 base, there was a span of 7 bases.